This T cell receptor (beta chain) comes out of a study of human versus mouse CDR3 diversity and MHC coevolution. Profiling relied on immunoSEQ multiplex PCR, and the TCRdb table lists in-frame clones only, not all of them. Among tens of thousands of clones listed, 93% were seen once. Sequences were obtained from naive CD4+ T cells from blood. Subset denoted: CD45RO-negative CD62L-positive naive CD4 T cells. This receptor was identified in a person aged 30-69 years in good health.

The CDR3 sequence is CASFSGSAYEQYF. The CDR3 region has the DNA TGTGCCAGCTTTAGCGGGTCGGCCTACGAGCAGTACTTC. V and J are TRBV28 and TRBJ2-7; 7 nucleotides match TRBD2. The CDR3 is made up of 13 amino acids. The ends lost 8 bases at V and 2 bases at J; junction bases unmatched: 6. Germline CDR1 MDHEN, CDR2 SYDVKM. Full variable domain (rest looked up from reference TRBV28 and TRBJ2-7): DVKVTQSSRYLVKRTGEKVFLECVQDMDHENMFWYRQDPGLGLRLIYFSYDVKMKEKGDIPEGYSVSREKKERFSLILESASTNQTSMYLCASFSGSAYEQYFGPGTRLTVT.